Presented here are 14 T cell receptor beta chains from one specimen sequenced in a study of blood T cells in healthy people across ages. A second PCR, run for about 6 to 11 cycles, used a sample-barcoded 5' primer plus a J-beta primer mix. TCRdb called the 5' RACE reads again in MiXCR, with one record for every CDR3 protein. The table shows over a million distinct CDR3 sequences, with roughly 64% occurring only once. Sequencing was done on a sample of blood. The origin of the receptors is a young man in good health.

This clonotype was recorded a few times. The V gene is TRBV27, the J gene TRBJ1-2; no clear D. Trimming took 6 bases from V and 3 from J, leaving 17 bases between them. The CDR3 is made up of 15 amino acids. The germline V gene has CDR1 MNHEY and CDR2 SMNVEV (reference sequence). CDR3 residues: CASRPTYPADYGYTF. CDR3 coding DNA: TGTGCCAGCAGACCGACCTACCCTGCGGACTATGGCTACACCTTC.

The chain carries TRBV20-1 and TRBJ2-4, with 8 nucleotides matching TRBD2. The J call may be mistaken, given a closer DNA end match to TRBJ2-7. This CDR3 spans 14 amino acids. Germline V gene sequence: CDR1 DFQATT, CDR2 SNEGSKA (reference sequence). CDR3: CSAFIAGTAHEQYF. The CDR3 nucleotides are TGCAGTGCTTTTATAGCGGGAACAGCCCACGAGCAGTACTTC.

The rearrangement uses TRBV9 and TRBJ1-1; 10 positions match TRBD1. V trimming: 4 bases; J trimming: 6 bases; junction bases outside the gene matches: 6. Germline CDR1 SGDLS, CDR2 YYNGEE. The CDR3 extends over 14 amino acids. The CDR3 reads CASSQTDRGPEAFF. CDR3 DNA: TGTGCCAGCAGCCAGACCGACAGGGGGCCTGAAGCTTTCTTT.

This clonotype appeared many times. The CDR3 region is CSVEASNYGYTF. The CDR3 DNA follows: TGCAGCGTTGAAGCCAGTAACTATGGCTACACCTTC. The V call is TRBV29-1, the J call TRBJ1-2, with unresolved D. The germline gives CDR1 SQVTM, CDR2 ANQGSEA. The CDR3 runs 12 residues. Trimming shortened V by 1 base and J by 1 base, and 4 bases separated the two germline ends.

The chain has TRBV27 and TRBJ1-5; no definite D call. The CDR3 contains 13 residues. The V gene's germline CDR1 is MNHEY and CDR2 SMNVEV (reference sequence). V was trimmed by 4 bases and J by 11 bases, leaving 15 bases between them. The CDR3 bases are TGTGCCAGCAGTTCGCTCGGGAGGGAGTCCCAGCATTTT. Its protein is CASSSLGRESQHF.

This clonotype was recorded a few times. The chain employs TRBV20-1 and TRBJ2-7, with D tentatively TRBD2 (6 bases). V was clipped by 1 base and J by 1 base, with 8 bases between them. Germline V gene lookup returns CDR1 DFQATT and CDR2 SNEGSKA (reference sequence). CDR3 size: 13 residues. The CDR3 DNA reads TGCAGTGCTAGAGCTAGCGAGTCCTACGAGCAGTACTTC. Its protein product is CSARASESYEQYF.

The chain has TRBV6-5 and TRBJ2-7, with unresolved D. This CDR3 region has 11 residues. Germline V lookup: CDR1 MNHEY, CDR2 SVGAGI. The CDR3 region is CATGPGNEQYF. CDR3 coding DNA: TGTGCAACCGGGCCTGGGAACGAGCAGTACTTC.

This rearrangement joins TRBV3-1 to TRBJ2-3; tentatively, D is TRBD2 (7 bases). Trimming removed 1 base from V and 4 bases from J, with 12 bases in between. The CDR3 totals 15 residues. Germline CDR1 reads LGHDT; CDR2 reads YNNKEL (reference sequence). DNA of the CDR3: TGTGCCAGCAGCCAAGTCGCGGGGGCGTCAGATACGCAGTATTTT. The encoded protein is CASSQVAGASDTQYF.

This rearrangement joins TRBV21-1 to TRBJ2-3. TRBV21-1 is shown as a pseudogene. The length of the CDR3 is 15 residues. Here the CDR3 reads CASSKVGWTHDTQYF. In DNA, the CDR3 is TGTGCCAGCAGCAAAGTTGGGTGGACACATGATACGCAGTATTTT.

The sample holds a few counts of this clonotype. V is TRBV20-1 and J is TRBJ2-4, with D uncertain. Trimming stripped 1 base from V and 1 base from J, with 8 bases between. The CDR3 totals 14 residues. Per the germline V gene, CDR1 is DFQATT and CDR2 is SNEGSKA (reference sequence). This CDR3 reads CSARVRLAKNIQYF. The CDR3 DNA reads TGCAGTGCTAGAGTGAGGTTGGCCAAAAACATTCAGTACTTC.

The chain combines TRBV11-2 with TRBJ1-2; the match to TRBD1 covers 9 bases. Germline lookup yields CDR1 SGHAT and CDR2 FQNNGV. V shed 7 bases, J shed 4 bases, and the junction held 10 bases outside the gene matches. This CDR3 spans 15 amino acids. The DNA of the CDR3 is TGTGCCAGCAACATCGGGGGACAGGGCGGCTATGGCTACACCTTC. It encodes CASNIGGQGGYGYTF.

The DNA of the CDR3 is TGTGCCAGCAGTCCTCAGACGTGGAACACTGAAGCTTTCTTT. Its translation is CASSPQTWNTEAFF. The V and J genes are TRBV28 and TRBJ1-1; the D is unclear. The V and J ends lost 5 bases and 1 base respectively, with 11 bases between them. CDR1 is MDHEN and CDR2 is SYDVKM in the germline V gene. The CDR3 runs 14 residues.

Only a few counts were recorded for this clonotype. The CDR3 region has the DNA TGCAGCGTTTATGAGGACAGGACGACCGGGGAGCTGTTTTTT. It encodes CSVYEDRTTGELFF. V gene TRBV29-1 combines with J gene TRBJ2-2; the match to TRBD1 covers 7 bases. V shed 5 bases and J 5 bases; nucleotides not matched to a gene: 8. Germline V gene lookup returns CDR1 SQVTM and CDR2 ANQGSEA. The CDR3 is 14 residues long.

The chain employs TRBV20-1 and TRBJ1-1, with D perhaps matching TRBD1 (5 bases). From germline, CDR1 is DFQATT and CDR2 SNEGSKA (reference sequence). The V end lost 5 bases, the J end lost 4 bases, and 14 bases lay between the germline ends. The CDR3 runs to 13 residues. The CDR3 nucleotides read TGCAGTGCTGAGCAGGGTGGCACCACTGAAGCTTTCTTT. Its protein product is CSAEQGGTTEAFF.